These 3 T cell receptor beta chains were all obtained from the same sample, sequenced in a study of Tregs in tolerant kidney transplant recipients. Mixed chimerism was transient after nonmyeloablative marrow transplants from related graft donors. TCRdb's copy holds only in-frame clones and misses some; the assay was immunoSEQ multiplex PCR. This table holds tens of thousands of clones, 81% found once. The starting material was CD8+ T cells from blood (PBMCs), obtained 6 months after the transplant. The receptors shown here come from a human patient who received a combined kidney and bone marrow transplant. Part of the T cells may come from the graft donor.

CDR3 sequence: CASSFGRVMIGYGYTF. In nucleotides, the CDR3 is TGTGCCAGCAGCTTTGGCAGGGTAATGATTGGGTATGGCTACACCTTC. The chain combines TRBV5-5 with TRBJ1-2, with D possibly matching TRBD1 (5 bases). There are 16 residues in the CDR3. V lost 2 bases and J lost 5, with 19 bases in between. CDR1 SGHKS and CDR2 YYEKEE come from the germline V gene (reference sequence).

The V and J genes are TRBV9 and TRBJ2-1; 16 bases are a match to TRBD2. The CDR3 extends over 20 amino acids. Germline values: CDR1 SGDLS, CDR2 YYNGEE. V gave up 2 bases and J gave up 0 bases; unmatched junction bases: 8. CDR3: CASSVYGTSGRASSYNEQFF. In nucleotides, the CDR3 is TGTGCCAGCAGCGTCTACGGGACTAGCGGGAGGGCCAGCTCCTACAATGAGCAGTTCTTC.

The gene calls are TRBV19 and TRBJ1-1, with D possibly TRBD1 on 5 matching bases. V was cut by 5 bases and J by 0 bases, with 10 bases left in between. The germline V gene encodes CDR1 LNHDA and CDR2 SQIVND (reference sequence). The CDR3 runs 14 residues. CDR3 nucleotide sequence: TGTGCCAGTAGTGACAGCTCCATGAACACTGAAGCTTTCTTT. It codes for CASSDSSMNTEAFF.